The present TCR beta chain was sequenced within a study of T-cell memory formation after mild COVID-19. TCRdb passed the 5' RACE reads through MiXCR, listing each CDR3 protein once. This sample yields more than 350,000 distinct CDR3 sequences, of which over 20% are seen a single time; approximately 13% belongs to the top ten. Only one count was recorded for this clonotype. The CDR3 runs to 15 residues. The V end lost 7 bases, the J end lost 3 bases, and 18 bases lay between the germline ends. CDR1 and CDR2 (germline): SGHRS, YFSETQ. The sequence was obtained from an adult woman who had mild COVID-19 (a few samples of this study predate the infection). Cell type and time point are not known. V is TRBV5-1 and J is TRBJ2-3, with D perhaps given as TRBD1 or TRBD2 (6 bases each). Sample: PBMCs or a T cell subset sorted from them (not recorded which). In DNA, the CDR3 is TGCGCCAGCCAACCGCAGAGGGGGGTGACAGATACGCAGTATTTT. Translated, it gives CASQPQRGVTDTQYF.